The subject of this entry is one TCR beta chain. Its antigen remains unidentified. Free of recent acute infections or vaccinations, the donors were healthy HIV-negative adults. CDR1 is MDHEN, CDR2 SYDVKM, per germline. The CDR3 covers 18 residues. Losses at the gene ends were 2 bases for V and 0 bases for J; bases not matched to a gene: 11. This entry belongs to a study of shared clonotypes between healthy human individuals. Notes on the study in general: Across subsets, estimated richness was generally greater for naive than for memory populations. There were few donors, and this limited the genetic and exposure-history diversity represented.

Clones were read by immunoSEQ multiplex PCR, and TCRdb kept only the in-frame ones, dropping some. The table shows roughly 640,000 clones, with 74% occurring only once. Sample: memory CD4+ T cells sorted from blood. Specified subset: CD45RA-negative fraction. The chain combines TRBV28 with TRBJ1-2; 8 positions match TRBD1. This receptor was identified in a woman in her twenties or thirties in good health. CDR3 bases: TGTGCCAGCAGTTTAGGTCAGGGGGCACCAGGGACTAACTATGGCTACACCTTC. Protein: CASSLGQGAPGTNYGYTF.